Listed below are T cell receptor beta chains from one sample, sequenced in a study of T cell clonotyping in hematopoietic cell transplantation. The data were produced by immunoSEQ multiplex PCR, yet TCRdb's version contains in-frame clones alone and is incomplete. This sample yields 5,500 to 8,500 clones, of which 30% to 45% are seen a single time; approximately 20% belongs to the top ten. Here the sequenced sample was peripheral blood mononuclear cells, taken 30 days after allogeneic stem cell transplant. The source of these receptors is a female patient between 55 and 75 years old who had an allogeneic stem cell transplant, so the T cells may come from the graft donor. Some clones in this sample may be carry-over from other donors' samples. The CDR3 runs from the conserved cysteine through the conserved F or W. The order of the fields is clone size, V gene, D gene, J gene, CDR3 DNA, CDR3 protein. D genes are given only for firm matches. The size of a clone is reported for some rows only, either as once, few or many, or as a class for expanded clones.

few,TRBV30,.,TRBJ1-2,TGTGCCTGGAGGGGCGGAGGTAGCTATGGCTACACCTTC,CAWRGGGSYGYTF
few,TRBV30,.,TRBJ1-6,TGTGCCTGGGCGAGCTCCTATAATTCACCCCTCCACTTT,CAWASSYNSPLHF
few,TRBV9,TRBD2,TRBJ2-7,TGTGCCAGCAGCGTTTCGGGCGGGAGCCACGAGCAGTACTTC,CASSVSGGSHEQYF
.,TRBV30,.,TRBJ1-2,TGTGCCTGTTCCACCCTAGCAGGGGGCTACACCTTC,CACSTLAGGYTF
.,TRBV29-1,.,TRBJ1-1,TGCAGCGTAGCCGGTCGGTTCGCGGGGCAGGGGGCTTTCTTT,CSVAGRFAGQGAFF
few,TRBV4-1,.,TRBJ1-2,TGCGCCAGCAGCCAAGGGGTCCTACAGGGTGGCTACACCTTC,CASSQGVLQGGYTF
few,TRBV7-8,TRBD1,TRBJ1-5,TGTGCCAGCAGCTTAAAGGGGGCCTTTTATAGCAATCAGCCCCAGCATTTT,CASSLKGAFYSNQPQHF
.,TRBV7-2,.,TRBJ1-3,TGTGCCAGCAGCCGAACTGGAAACACCATATATTTT,CASSRTGNTIYF
.,TRBV30,.,TRBJ1-2,TGTGCCTGGAGTACCGTGGGCCCCCAAGGCTACACCTTC,CAWSTVGPQGYTF
.,TRBV30,.,TRBJ1-5,TGTGCCTGGAGCACACGAGGCAATCAGCCCCAGCATTTT,CAWSTRGNQPQHF
.,TRBV30,.,TRBJ1-2,TGTGCCTGGCGATACGGAGCCCCTGAGAATGACTACACCTTC,CAWRYGAPENDYTF
few,TRBV30,.,TRBJ2-3,TGTGCCTGGAGAGCAGGGGTTCTCACAGATACGCAGTATTTT,CAWRAGVLTDTQYF
medium-sized,TRBV5-4,TRBD1,TRBJ2-7,TGTGCCAGCAGCTCAAGGGGACAGGGGAGAGCTTGGCCCTACGAGCAGTACTTC,CASSSRGQGRAWPYEQYF
few,TRBV6-1,TRBD1,TRBJ1-5,TGTGCCAGTTACGACAGGGGTTGGGAGCCCCAGCATTTT,CASYDRGWEPQHF